This T cell receptor beta chain derives from a study of T-cell memory formation after mild COVID-19. About the study: Clusters of TCRs were largely donor specific.

Germline loops: CDR1 SGHRS, CDR2 YFSETQ. Trimming took 2 bases from V and 3 from J, leaving 7 bases between them. The CDR3 runs 13 residues. On this clonotype itself: What it recognizes is unknown.

5'RACE primed from the constant segment yielded TCR alpha and TCR beta cDNA libraries bearing sample barcodes and UMIs. TCRdb ran MiXCR on the 5' RACE reads and lists one entry per CDR3 protein. The sample includes under 250,000 distinct CDR3 sequences, 15% to 19% of them seen just once. Overall study results and limits: Mainly in CM and EM were contracting CD4+ clones; CD8+ were in EMRA.

This chain links TRBV5-1 with TRBJ2-3; D gene unclear. The TCR comes from an adult woman who had mild COVID-19 (a few samples of this study predate the infection). Cell type and time point are not known. The sample taken for sequencing was PBMCs or a T cell subset sorted from them (not recorded which). The CDR3 loop is CASSFLDTDTQYF. DNA of the CDR3: TGCGCCAGCAGCTTCCTAGATACAGATACGCAGTATTTT.